Listed here is a single TCR beta chain. This sample was taken from a study of blood T cell repertoires in COVID-19. Study at large: From the United States, Italy and Spain came samples of acute and convalescent COVID-19. From T cells, B-cell-depleted T cells, or PBMCs came the material, which was cDNA or gDNA.

In the study's own analysis: Researchers report that nucleated cell counts were estimated from reference gene primer amplification. Some clones are missing from TCRdb's copy, which holds only in-frame ones; the method was immunoSEQ multiplex PCR. The V and J calls and the clone size are those of that table, but D and trimming were determined from the DNA. The data show 110,000 to 150,000 clones, 85% seen once. CDR1 LGHDT and CDR2 YNNKEL come from the germline V gene (reference sequence). The CDR3 has 15 residues. V gave up 0 bases and J gave up 1 base, with 9 bases separating them. This chain uses TRBV3-1 (or the pseudogene TRBV3-2) with TRBJ1-1; D unclear. The TCR was taken from a man over 45 with acute or convalescent COVID-19. Sequenced material: peripheral blood. This chain's CDR3 is CASSQDRGANTEAFF. The DNA of the CDR3 is TGTGCCAGCAGCCAAGACCGCGGTGCGAACACTGAAGCTTTCTTT.